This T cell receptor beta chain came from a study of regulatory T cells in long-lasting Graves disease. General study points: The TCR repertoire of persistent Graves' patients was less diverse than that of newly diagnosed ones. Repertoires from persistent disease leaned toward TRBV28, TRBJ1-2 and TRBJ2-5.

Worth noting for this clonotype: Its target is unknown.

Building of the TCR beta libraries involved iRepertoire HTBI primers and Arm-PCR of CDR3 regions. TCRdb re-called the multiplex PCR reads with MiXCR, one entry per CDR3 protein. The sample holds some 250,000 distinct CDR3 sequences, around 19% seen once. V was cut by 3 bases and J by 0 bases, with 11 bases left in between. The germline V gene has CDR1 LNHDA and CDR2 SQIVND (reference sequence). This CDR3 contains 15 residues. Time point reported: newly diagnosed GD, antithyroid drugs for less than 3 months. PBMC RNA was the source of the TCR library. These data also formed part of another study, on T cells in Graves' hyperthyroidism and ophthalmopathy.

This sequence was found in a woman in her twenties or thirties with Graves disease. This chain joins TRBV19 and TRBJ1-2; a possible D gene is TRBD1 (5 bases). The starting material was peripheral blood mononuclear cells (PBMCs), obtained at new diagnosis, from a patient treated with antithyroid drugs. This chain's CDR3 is CASSILTGPNYGYTF. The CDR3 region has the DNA TGTGCCAGTAGTATCTTAACAGGACCTAACTATGGCTACACCTTC.